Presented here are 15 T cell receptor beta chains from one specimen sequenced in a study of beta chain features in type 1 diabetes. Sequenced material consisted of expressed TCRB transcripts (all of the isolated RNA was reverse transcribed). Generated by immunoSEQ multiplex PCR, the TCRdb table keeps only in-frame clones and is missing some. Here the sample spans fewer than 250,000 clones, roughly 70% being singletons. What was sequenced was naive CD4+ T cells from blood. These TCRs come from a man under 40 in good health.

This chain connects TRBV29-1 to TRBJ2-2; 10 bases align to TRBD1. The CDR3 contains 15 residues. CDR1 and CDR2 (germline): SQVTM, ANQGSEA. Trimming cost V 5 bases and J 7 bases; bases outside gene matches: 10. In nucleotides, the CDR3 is TGCAGCGTTACCAAGGACAGGGGGTTTGTCGGGGAGCTGTTTTTT. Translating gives CSVTKDRGFVGELFF.

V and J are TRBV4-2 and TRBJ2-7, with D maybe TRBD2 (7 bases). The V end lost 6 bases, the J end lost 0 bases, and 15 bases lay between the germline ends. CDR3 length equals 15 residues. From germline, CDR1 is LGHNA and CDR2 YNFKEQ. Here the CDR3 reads CASRRGQGPSYEQYF. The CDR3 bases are TGTGCCAGCAGGCGGGGGCAGGGGCCCTCCTACGAGCAGTACTTC.

CDR3: CASTPRGSTDTQYF. In DNA form, the CDR3 reads TGTGCCAGCACCCCACGAGGGAGCACAGATACGCAGTATTTT. J is TRBJ2-3 and V is TRBV6-6; TRBD2 might be the D (5 bases). Germline V gene data show CDR1 as MNHNY and CDR2 as SVGAGI (reference sequence). Trimming cost V 7 bases and J 0 bases, with 11 bases left between them. CDR3 length: 14 residues.

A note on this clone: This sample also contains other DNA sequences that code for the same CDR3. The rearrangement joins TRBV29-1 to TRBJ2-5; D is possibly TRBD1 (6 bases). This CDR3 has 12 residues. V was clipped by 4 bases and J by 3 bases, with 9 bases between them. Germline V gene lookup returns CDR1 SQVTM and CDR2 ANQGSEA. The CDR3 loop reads CSVAAGEETQYF. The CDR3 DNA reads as TGCAGCGTTGCCGCAGGGGAAGAGACCCAGTACTTC.

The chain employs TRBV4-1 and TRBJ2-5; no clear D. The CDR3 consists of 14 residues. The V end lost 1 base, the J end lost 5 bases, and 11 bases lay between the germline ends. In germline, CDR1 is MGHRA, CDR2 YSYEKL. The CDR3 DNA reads TGCGCCAGCAGCCAAGCGTACCTAGGGGAGACCCAGTACTTC. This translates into CASSQAYLGETQYF.

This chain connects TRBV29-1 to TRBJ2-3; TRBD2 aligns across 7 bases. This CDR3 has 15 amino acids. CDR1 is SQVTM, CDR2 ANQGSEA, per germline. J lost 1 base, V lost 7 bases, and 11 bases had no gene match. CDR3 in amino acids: CSAGWDYPGTDTQYF. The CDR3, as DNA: TGCAGCGCAGGATGGGACTACCCTGGCACAGATACGCAGTATTTT.

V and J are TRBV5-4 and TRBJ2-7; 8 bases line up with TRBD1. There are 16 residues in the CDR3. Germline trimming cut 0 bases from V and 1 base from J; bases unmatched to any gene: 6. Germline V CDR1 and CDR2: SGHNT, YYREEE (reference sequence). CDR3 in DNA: TGTGCCAGCAGCTTGGGGCGGACAGGGACTTCCTACGAGCAGTACTTC. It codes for CASSLGRTGTSYEQYF. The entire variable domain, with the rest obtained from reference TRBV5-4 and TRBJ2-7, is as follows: ETGVTQSPTHLIKTRGQQVTLRCSSQSGHNTVSWYQQALGQGPQFIFQYYREEENGRGNFPPRFSGLQFPNYSSELNVNALELDDSALYLCASSLGRTGTSYEQYFGPGTRLTVT.

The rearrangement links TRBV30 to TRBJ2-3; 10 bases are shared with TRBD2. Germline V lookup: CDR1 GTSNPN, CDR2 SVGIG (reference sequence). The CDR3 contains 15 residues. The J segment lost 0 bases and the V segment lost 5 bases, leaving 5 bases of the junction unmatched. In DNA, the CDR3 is TGTGCCTGGTCAGCGGGAGGGCCCAGCACAGATACGCAGTATTTT. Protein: CAWSAGGPSTDTQYF.

The CDR3 protein is CASEGAGADTQYF. The CDR3 nucleotides read TGTGCCAGCGAGGGAGCGGGGGCAGATACGCAGTATTTT. The chain is built from TRBV9 and TRBJ2-3, with 8 bases aligning to TRBD2. CDR1 is SGDLS, CDR2 YYNGEE, per germline. Trimming took 7 bases from V and 4 from J; bases not matched to a gene: 5. There are 13 residues in the CDR3.

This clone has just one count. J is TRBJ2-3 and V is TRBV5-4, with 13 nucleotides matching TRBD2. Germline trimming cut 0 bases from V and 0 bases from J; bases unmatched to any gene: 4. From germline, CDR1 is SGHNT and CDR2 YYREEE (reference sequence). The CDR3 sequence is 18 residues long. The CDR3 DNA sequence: TGTGCCAGCAGCTTGGCCGTGGGACTAGCGGGGAGCACAGATACGCAGTATTTT. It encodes CASSLAVGLAGSTDTQYF.

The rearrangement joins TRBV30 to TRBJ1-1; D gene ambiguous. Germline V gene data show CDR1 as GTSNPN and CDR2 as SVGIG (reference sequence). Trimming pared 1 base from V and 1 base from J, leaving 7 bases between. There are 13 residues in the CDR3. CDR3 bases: TGTGCCTGGAGTGCGAAGGGGAACACTGAAGCTTTCTTT. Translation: CAWSAKGNTEAFF.

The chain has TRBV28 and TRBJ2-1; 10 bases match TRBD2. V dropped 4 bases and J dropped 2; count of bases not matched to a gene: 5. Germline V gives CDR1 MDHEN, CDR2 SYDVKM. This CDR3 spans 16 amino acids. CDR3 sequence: CASSSPSGGAYNEQFF. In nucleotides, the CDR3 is TGTGCCAGCAGTTCCCCAAGCGGGGGGGCCTACAATGAGCAGTTCTTC. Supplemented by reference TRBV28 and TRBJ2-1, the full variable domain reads DVKVTQSSRYLVKRTGEKVFLECVQDMDHENMFWYRQDPGLGLRLIYFSYDVKMKEKGDIPEGYSVSREKKERFSLILESASTNQTSMYLCASSSPSGGAYNEQFFGPGTRLTVL.

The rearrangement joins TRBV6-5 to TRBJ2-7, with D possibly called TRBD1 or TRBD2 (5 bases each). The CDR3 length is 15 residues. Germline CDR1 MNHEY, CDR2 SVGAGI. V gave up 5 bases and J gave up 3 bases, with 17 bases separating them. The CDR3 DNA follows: TGTGCCAGCAGTCGATATCGGGACGGGGTCTACGAGCAGTACTTC. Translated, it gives CASSRYRDGVYEQYF.

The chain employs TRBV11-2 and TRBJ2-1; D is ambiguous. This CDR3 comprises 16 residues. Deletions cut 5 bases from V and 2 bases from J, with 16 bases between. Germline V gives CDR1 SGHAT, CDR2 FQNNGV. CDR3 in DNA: TGTGCCAGCAGCCGCTCGCACCCAGTGGCCTACAATGAGCAGTTCTTC. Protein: CASSRSHPVAYNEQFF.

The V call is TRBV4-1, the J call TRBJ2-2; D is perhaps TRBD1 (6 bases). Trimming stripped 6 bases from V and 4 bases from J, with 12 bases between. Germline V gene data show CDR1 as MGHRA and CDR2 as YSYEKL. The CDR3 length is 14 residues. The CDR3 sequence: CASRYRAVTGELFF. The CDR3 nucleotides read TGCGCCAGCAGGTACAGGGCGGTCACCGGGGAGCTGTTTTTT.